These T cell receptor beta chains were read from a single sample in a study of vaccination effects on CD4 cells after COVID-19. Using immunoSEQ multiplex PCR, the repertoire was profiled, and TCRdb retains in-frame clones only, with some absent. This table has approximately 37,000 clones, about 70% appearing once. Antigens for these TCRs are unknown. The source was CD4+ T cells from PBMCs cultured without peptide, collected before COVID-19 vaccination. These TCRs come from a human donor who received a COVID-19 vaccine. CDR3s include the opening cysteine and the closing phenylalanine or tryptophan.

v_gene	CDR3aa
TRBV5-1	CASSIGHSWGDSPLHF
TRBV6-1	CASSGRMWGNANTGELFF
TRBV4-3	CASSLGQDYGYTF
TRBV28	CASSSDGLPSTDTQYF
TRBV19	CASSIAQATNQPQHF
TRBV6-5	CASSRTINQPQHF
TRBV25-1	CASSERAGEPQHF
TRBV18	CASSSAQTSGNTIYF
TRBV5-4	CASSRGGGRDNEQFF
TRBV7-9	CASSLTTLNTEAFF
TRBV28	CASSSGGITGYTF
TRBV19	CASSIGHSSNEQFF
TRBV6-2/TRBV6-3	CASSPQPIRYGYTF
TRBV19	CASSIMSAGGSSYNEQFF
TRBV4-1	CASSHATTDTQYF
TRBV3-1/TRBV3-2	CASSQLGGGGHEQYF
TRBV14	CASSQDQNTEAFF
TRBV5-5	CASSPTSGQYSPLHF
TRBV7-7	CASSLLASSIGNEQFF
TRBV5-1	CASSPGQKTPNEQFF
TRBV7-8	CASSSGWLHITSGNTIYF
TRBV30	CAWSRGLYEQYF